This paragraph reports one T cell receptor beta chain. Its antigen remains unidentified. No per-base quality is available; no much larger clone lies one base away. Trimming removed 0 bases from V and 0 bases from J, leaving 9 bases between the germline ends. From the cysteine through the phenylalanine, the CDR3 covers 15 amino acids. Only the CDR3 region is kept as DNA, spanning 45 bases read in frame from base 1. CDR1 and CDR2 were assigned from the germline V gene as SGHDT and YYEEEE. This sample's treatment or condition label indicates: 19 received Ad26.COV2.S at low or high dose, single or two shots; five or six received placebo; per-sample allocation not given. For vaccine and placebo recipients, the sequenced repertoires came from samples collected on day 63 after the first injection. In Cohort 1b, 25 adults aged 18-55 years were enrolled at a single site in Boston, USA, between 29 July and 7 August 2020. Ad26.COV2.S was a replication-incompetent adenovirus type 26 vector expressing a prefusion-stabilized SARS-CoV-2 spike protein from the original Wuhan strain.

This sample stems from a study of Ad26.COV2.S vaccination and SARS-CoV-2 variants (dated by TCRdb to the early 2020s). For the wider study: Donors in the vaccine arm were drawn from COV1001, a multicentre, randomized, double-blind, placebo-controlled phase I-IIa trial testing Ad26.COV2.S in healthy adults. The TCR-sequenced set comprised around 30 samples: approximately 19 Ad26.COV2.S vaccine recipients, 5 placebo recipients and 8 SARS-CoV-2 convalescent individuals. Throughout the experiments and outcome assessment, investigators stayed blinded to trial group allocation. Dosing of Ad26.COV2.S was intramuscular, at either 5x10^10 or 1x10^11 viral particles, delivered as one shot or as two shots spaced 56 days apart. TCRbeta repertoire sequencing was used to assess the specificity and breadth of SARS-CoV-2-reactive T cell receptors after Ad26.COV2.S vaccination. Participants in the trial were split at random into five groups of five each, receiving low-dose or high-dose Ad26.COV2.S once or twice, or else placebo on both occasions. Overall study outcomes, separate from this receptor: The study was not powered for comparison of responses between vaccine doses or regimens. Compared with placebo recipients, Ad26.COV2.S recipients showed higher spike-specific TCR breadth (P = 0.0014). The authors noted that total T cell responses may have been underestimated by the TCR breadth and depth analyses. Vaccine and placebo recipients had similar non-spike TCR breadth, a finding consistent with the vaccine containing only spike. After vaccination, spike-specific CD8+ and CD4+ T cell responses were reported to show substantial breadth.

TCRbeta CDR3 regions were sequenced with the immunoSEQ Assay. After extraction, genomic DNA underwent amplification by bias-controlled multiplex PCR, followed by high-throughput sequencing. Concerning the study's data processing: To quantify the absolute abundance of each unique TCRbeta CDR3 region, sequences were collapsed and filtered. T cell fraction was estimated by normalizing TCRbeta template counts to usable DNA, with usable DNA measured through amplification of reference genes found in all nucleated cells. Repertoire TCRs were annotated as SARS-CoV-2-specific by exact matching of V gene, CDR3 amino acid sequence and J gene to a known reactive TCR set. MIRA supplied the reference SARS-CoV-2 TCR set, which was filtered for enrichment in COVID-19-positive ImmuneCODE repertoires so that public or cross-reactive TCRs were removed. Using the MIRA antigens, annotated TCRs were further analysed by specific ORF or by position within an ORF. Depth was the summed frequency of annotated unique rearrangements, while breadth was defined as annotated unique rearrangements over total unique productive rearrangements. Two-sided Wilcoxon rank-sum tests were used to compare TCR breadth between groups. TCRdb obtained this table from immuneACCESS and retained in-frame rearrangements with V and J assigned. These tables miss some clones; where compared with another copy, unresolved V genes account for less than half of the shortfall, and the remainder is unexplained. V and J calls and clone size are those listed in that table; D and trimming were worked out from the DNA. The sample yields about 450,000 clones; roughly 87% were counted once. Jointly, the top ten make up about 2.7% of the sample.

This receptor was identified in a person between 18 and 60 years old who received the Ad26.COV2.S COVID-19 vaccine or a placebo. The sample was peripheral blood, taken in a trial of Ad26.COV2.S vaccine versus placebo. Recombination linked TRBV5-6 to TRBJ1-2; the D gene cannot be named for sure. The CDR3 region: CASSLGTSANYGYTF. In nucleotide form, the sequence is TGTGCCAGCAGCTTGGGTACATCCGCTAACTATGGCTACACCTTC.